The sequence of this TCR beta chain was determined in a study of cytomegalovirus exposure and HLA in healthy donors. Study background: In a later analysis, the roughly 120 validation repertoires were reported to have used the same platform as the 600 to 700 first-cohort repertoires. Regarding the study as a whole: There were about 160 TCR beta chains listed as cytomegalovirus-associated. Specificity of a few CMV-associated chains for CMV antigens was verified in vitro. First-cohort TCR clusters tended to co-occur in the 130 or so validation repertoires, a later analysis found.

CDR3 length: 13 amino acids. Germline V CDR1 and CDR2: ENHRY, SYGVKD. V was clipped by 4 bases and J by 8 bases, with 14 bases between them. Comment on this clone: Its antigen is not identified.

The repertoire was sequenced with immunoSEQ multiplex PCR; TCRdb's copy has only in-frame clones and lacks some. This sample has some 85,000 clones; roughly 96% occur once, and the top ten carry about 1.3%. The chain uses TRBV10-3 and TRBJ1-2; D is unresolved. The receptor was derived from a woman between 18 and 29 years old in good health and CMV-seronegative. The sample consisted of PBMCs. As DNA, the CDR3 is TGTGCCATCAGTGGCACAGACCTTGACGGCTACACCTTC. It specifies CAISGTDLDGYTF.